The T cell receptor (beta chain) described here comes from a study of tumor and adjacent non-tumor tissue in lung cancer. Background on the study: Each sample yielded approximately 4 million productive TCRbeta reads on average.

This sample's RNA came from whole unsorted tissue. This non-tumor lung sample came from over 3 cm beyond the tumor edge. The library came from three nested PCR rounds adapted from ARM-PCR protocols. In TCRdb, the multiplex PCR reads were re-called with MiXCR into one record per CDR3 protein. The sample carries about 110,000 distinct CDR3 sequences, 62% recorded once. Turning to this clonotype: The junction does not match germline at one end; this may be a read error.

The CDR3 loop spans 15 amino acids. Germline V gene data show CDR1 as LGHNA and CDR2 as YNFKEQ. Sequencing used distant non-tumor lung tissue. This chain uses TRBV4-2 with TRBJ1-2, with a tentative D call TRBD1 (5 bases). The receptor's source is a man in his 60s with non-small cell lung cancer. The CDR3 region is CASSQVMSRGDGYTF. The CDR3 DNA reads TGTGCCAGCAGCCAAGTGATGTCCCGGGGCGATGGTTACACCTTC.